The 27 T cell receptor beta chains listed next were all sequenced from one sample in a study of identical twins. TCRdb reprocessed the 5' RACE reads with MiXCR, giving one entry per CDR3 protein. The sample carries 500,000 to 600,000 distinct CDR3 sequences, about 20% recorded once. These data also featured in a second study, about T cells expressing NK-cell markers.

Material: CD4+ T cells sorted from blood. These receptors originate from a woman in her late teens or twenties in good health.

Only a few counts were recorded for this clonotype. The genes are TRBV7-9 and TRBJ1-1; D is undetermined. The germline gives CDR1 SEHNR, CDR2 FQNEAQ (reference sequence). Deletions cut 4 bases from V and 1 base from J, with 10 bases between. The CDR3 runs to 14 residues. The CDR3 sequence: CASSSPAGNTEAFF. Written as DNA, the CDR3 is TGTGCCAGCAGCTCGCCCGCAGGGAACACTGAAGCTTTCTTT.

The gene calls are TRBV5-1 and TRBJ2-1; 10 positions agree with TRBD2. V dropped 0 bases and J dropped 9; count of bases not matched to a gene: 6. Germline V CDR1 and CDR2: SGHRS, YFSETQ. This CDR3 has 15 amino acids. The CDR3 spells CASSLASGSFGEQFF. CDR3 nucleotide sequence: TGCGCCAGCAGCTTGGCTAGCGGGAGTTTTGGTGAGCAGTTCTTC.

The sample holds a few counts of this clonotype. The DNA for the CDR3 is TGCAGTGCTAGAGGGGACAGGGGTGGTGGCTACACCTTC. This encodes CSARGDRGGGYTF. The chain uses TRBV20-1 and TRBJ1-2, with 10 bases aligning to TRBD1. This CDR3 has 13 residues. V was clipped by 1 base and J by 7 bases; unmatched bases: 3. Germline CDR1 reads DFQATT; CDR2 reads SNEGSKA (reference sequence).

In this sample, this clonotype turned up a few times. This chain links TRBV20-1 with TRBJ1-2, with TRBD1 identical over 9 bases. The CDR3 runs to 12 residues. Germline CDR1 reads DFQATT; CDR2 reads SNEGSKA (reference sequence). The V gene end was trimmed by 6 bases and the J gene end by 8 bases; junction bases not matched to a gene: 7. DNA of the CDR3: TGCAGTGCCCCGGGACAGGGAAACGGCTACACCTTC. It is translated as CSAPGQGNGYTF.

This clonotype occurred a few times. The rearrangement uses TRBV20-1 and TRBJ2-7, with D maybe TRBD2 (7 bases). This CDR3 has 15 residues. Germline assignment: CDR1 DFQATT and CDR2 SNEGSKA (reference sequence). V was trimmed by 5 bases and J by 2 bases, leaving 19 bases between them. In nucleotides, the CDR3 is TGCAGTGCTTCCCAGGGGCTAGCGGTCGCCTACGAGCAGTACTTC. As protein: CSASQGLAVAYEQYF.

There are a few counts of this clonotype. V is TRBV20-1 and J is TRBJ2-7; tentatively, D is TRBD1 (5 bases). Trimming removed 6 bases at V and 2 bases at J, with 14 bases between. Looked up from germline, CDR1 is DFQATT and CDR2 is SNEGSKA (reference sequence). This CDR3 has 13 residues. CDR3 amino acids: CSARPDKAYEQYF. Here the CDR3 DNA reads TGCAGTGCAAGACCGGACAAAGCCTACGAGCAGTACTTC.

Comments on this clonotype: An end of the junction differs from the germline gene, which may be a read error. The V call is TRBV5-1, the J call TRBJ2-3, with TRBD2 matching 9 bases. Germline CDR1 and CDR2: SGHRS and YFSETQ. There are 15 residues in the CDR3. As DNA, the CDR3 is TGCGCCAGCAGCTCGTATAGCGGGAGAATAGATACGCAGTGTTTT. Protein product: CASSSYSGRIDTQCF.

This chain connects TRBV12-3 or TRBV12-4 to TRBJ2-1, with a weak D call TRBD1 (5 bases). V was clipped by 0 bases and J by 8 bases, with 23 bases between them. The CDR3 spans 18 residues. The CDR3 bases are TGTGCCAGCAGTTTAGCGATCTCAAGGGGTTTAATTTCTGATGAGCAGTTCTTC. This translates into CASSLAISRGLISDEQFF.

A few counts support this clonotype. The gene calls are TRBV4-3 and TRBJ2-3, with D maybe TRBD2 (5 bases). The CDR3 totals 18 residues. CDR1 is LGHNA, CDR2 YSLEER, per germline. V lost 0 bases and J 1 base, leaving 17 bases between the germline ends. The CDR3 region has the DNA TGCGCCAGCAGCCAAGAAGGGAGTAGACCGGTTGGCACAGATACGCAGTATTTT. Translation gives CASSQEGSRPVGTDTQYF.

This clonotype was recorded a few times. The V and J genes are TRBV24-1 and TRBJ2-1, with D perhaps matching TRBD2 (5 bases). Trimming removed 5 bases from V and 2 bases from J, with 6 bases in between. Germline assignment: CDR1 KGHDR and CDR2 SFDVKD. This CDR3 contains 13 residues. This chain's CDR3 is CATSAGTYNEQFF. The CDR3 DNA follows: TGTGCCACCAGTGCGGGGACCTACAATGAGCAGTTCTTC.

The chain combines TRBV5-1 with TRBJ2-1; D possibly corresponds to TRBD2 (5 bases). Trimming pared 0 bases from V and 0 bases from J, leaving 7 bases between. The CDR3 runs to 15 residues. Germline V lookup: CDR1 SGHRS, CDR2 YFSETQ. The CDR3 sequence is CASSLERTSYNEQFF. CDR3 nucleotides: TGCGCCAGCAGCTTGGAGCGGACCTCCTACAATGAGCAGTTCTTC.

This clonotype was observed a handful of times. V usage is TRBV12-3 or TRBV12-4 and J usage is TRBJ1-5; 9 bases are a match to TRBD1. There are 17 residues in the CDR3. V shed 5 bases and J 8 bases; nucleotides not matched to a gene: 16. CDR3 sequence reads: CASSHRGMGTGNEPQHF. CDR3 bases: TGTGCCAGCAGTCACCGTGGGATGGGGACAGGGAACGAGCCCCAGCATTTT.

The genes are TRBV6-2 or TRBV6-3 and TRBJ2-5; D perhaps matches TRBD2 (5 bases). The germline V gene encodes CDR1 MNHEY and CDR2 SVGEGT. CDR3 length: 12 residues. The ends were cut back, 7 bases at V and 3 bases at J, with 9 bases in the middle. CDR3 DNA sequence: TGTGCCAGCACGCAGAGGGAAGAGACCCAGTACTTC. Protein product: CASTQREETQYF.

The rearrangement joins TRBV5-1 to TRBJ2-2; maybe TRBD1 (5 bases). In germline, CDR1 is SGHRS, CDR2 YFSETQ. The CDR3 totals 17 residues. The V end lost 4 bases, the J end lost 10 bases, and 26 bases lay between the germline ends. The CDR3 DNA reads as TGCGCCAGCAGCCGTATCGGATTGAGCAGGGCTGGTGAGGAGCTGTTTTTT. Residues: CASSRIGLSRAGEELFF.

CDR3 nucleotide sequence: TGTGCCATCAGTGACCTAGGAAGCACTTCACCCCTCCACTTT. Protein: CAISDLGSTSPLHF. The rearrangement links TRBV10-3 to TRBJ1-6; no definite D call. The germline gives CDR1 ENHRY, CDR2 SYGVKD. The CDR3 is made up of 14 amino acids. V lost 3 bases and J lost 9, with 12 bases in between.

V and J are TRBV3-1 and TRBJ2-5, with 15 bases that match TRBD2. This CDR3 region has 17 residues. Germline lookup yields CDR1 LGHDT and CDR2 YNNKEL (reference sequence). The J segment lost 1 base and the V segment lost 4 bases, leaving 4 bases of the junction unmatched. DNA of the CDR3: TGTGCCAGCAGCCCTTGGACTAGCGGGAGGGCCCAAGAGACCCAGTACTTC. Encoded protein: CASSPWTSGRAQETQYF.

This clonotype has a count of ten or more. The rearrangement joins TRBV20-1 to TRBJ2-5; D call uncertain. The CDR3 runs 10 residues. Germline V CDR1 and CDR2: DFQATT, SNEGSKA (reference sequence). Trimming took off 3 bases at V and 2 bases at J, with 1 base between the two ends. The CDR3 spells CSASQETQYF. The CDR3 nucleotides are TGCAGTGCTAGTCAAGAGACCCAGTACTTC.

The chain links TRBV20-1 to TRBJ2-6; the D gene is possibly TRBD1 (6 bases). This CDR3 comprises 15 residues. V lost 2 bases to trimming and J lost 2 bases, with 10 bases between them. CDR1 and CDR2 from the germline V gene are DFQATT and SNEGSKA (reference sequence). CDR3 protein: CSARIQGAGANVLTF. CDR3 DNA: TGCAGTGCTAGAATACAGGGCGCTGGGGCCAACGTCCTGACTTTC.

The V gene is TRBV5-1, the J gene TRBJ2-7, with 9 bases that match TRBD2. Germline V gene lookup returns CDR1 SGHRS and CDR2 YFSETQ. V dropped 4 bases and J dropped 6; count of bases not matched to a gene: 8. The CDR3 is 14 amino acids. The CDR3, as DNA: TGCGCCAGCAGCGGACTAGCGATGGAGTCCGAGCAGTACTTC. As protein: CASSGLAMESEQYF.

The rearrangement joins TRBV20-1 to TRBJ2-7; TRBD1 aligns across 11 bases. The CDR3 is 13 residues long. The trim removed 4 bases at V and 2 bases at J, leaving 1 base unmatched. The germline CDR1 and CDR2 sequences are DFQATT and SNEGSKA (reference sequence). CDR3: CSAMDRGPYEQYF. In DNA, the CDR3 is TGCAGTGCTATGGACAGGGGGCCCTACGAGCAGTACTTC.

The chain links TRBV9 to TRBJ1-1; a weak D match, TRBD1 (6 bases). Germline V gene sequence: CDR1 SGDLS, CDR2 YYNGEE. V shed 3 bases and J shed 0 bases, with 9 bases lying between them. The CDR3 consists of 14 residues. The DNA for the CDR3 is TGTGCCAGCAGCGCGGACAGCATGAACACTGAAGCTTTCTTT. Its protein is CASSADSMNTEAFF.

The rearrangement uses TRBV20-1 and TRBJ1-1, with unresolved D. From germline, CDR1 is DFQATT and CDR2 SNEGSKA (reference sequence). Trimming removed 3 bases from V and 0 bases from J, with 8 bases in between. This CDR3 comprises 13 residues. The DNA for the CDR3 is TGCAGTGCTAGGAGGCCGATGAACACTGAAGCTTTCTTT. This encodes CSARRPMNTEAFF.

This clonotype has more than one count but fewer than ten. This chain links TRBV27 with TRBJ1-1; TRBD1 agrees at 7 bases. V shed 5 bases, J shed 1 base, and the junction held 7 bases outside the gene matches. CDR3 length equals 15 residues. Germline V gene sequence: CDR1 MNHEY, CDR2 SMNVEV (reference sequence). CDR3 bases: TGTGCCAGCAGTCTCCGACAGGGACGGAACACTGAAGCTTTCTTT. Translated: CASSLRQGRNTEAFF.

This clonotype was picked up a small number of times. V and J are TRBV29-1 and TRBJ2-7, with TRBD1 identical over 8 bases. This CDR3 region has 11 residues. The germline V gene has CDR1 SQVTM and CDR2 ANQGSEA. The J segment lost 7 bases and the V segment lost 7 bases, leaving 6 bases of the junction unmatched. Here the CDR3 reads CSASDRGEQYF. DNA of the CDR3: TGCAGCGCCTCCGACAGGGGTGAGCAGTACTTC.

The chain carries TRBV5-5 and TRBJ1-1, with D maybe TRBD1 (6 bases). V was clipped by 3 bases and J by 3 bases, with 18 bases between them. The V gene's germline CDR1 is SGHKS and CDR2 YYEKEE (reference sequence). The CDR3 is made up of 16 amino acids. CDR3 loop: CASSSPSGAGDTEAFF. The DNA for the CDR3 is TGTGCCAGCAGCTCTCCCTCCGGGGCAGGGGACACTGAAGCTTTCTTT.

There are a few counts of this clonotype. The chain couples TRBV10-3 to TRBJ1-3; no reliable D call. V was shortened by 7 bases and J by 0 bases, with 4 bases between the two germline ends. Germline loops: CDR1 ENHRY, CDR2 SYGVKD. This CDR3 has 12 residues. The CDR3 reads CAITASGNTIYF. CDR3 sequence (DNA): TGTGCCATCACTGCCTCTGGAAACACCATATATTTT.

This sequence joins TRBV6-5 and TRBJ1-1; tentative D call: TRBD1 (6 bases). Germline V gene lookup returns CDR1 MNHEY and CDR2 SVGAGI. Trimming left V 0 bases short and J 8 bases short, with 10 bases between. The CDR3 length is 13 residues. Here the CDR3 DNA reads TGTGCCAGCAGTTACTCGGGGGGCTCGGAAGCTTTCTTT. This sequence encodes CASSYSGGSEAFF.